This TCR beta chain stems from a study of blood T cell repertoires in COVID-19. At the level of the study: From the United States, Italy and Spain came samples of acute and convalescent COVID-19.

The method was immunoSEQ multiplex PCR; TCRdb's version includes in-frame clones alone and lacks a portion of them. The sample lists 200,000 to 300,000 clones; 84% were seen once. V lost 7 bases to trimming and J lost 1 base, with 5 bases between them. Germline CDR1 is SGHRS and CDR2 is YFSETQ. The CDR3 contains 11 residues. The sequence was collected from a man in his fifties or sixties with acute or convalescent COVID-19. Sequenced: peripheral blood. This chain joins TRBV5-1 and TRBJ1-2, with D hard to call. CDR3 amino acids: CASSDNYGYTF. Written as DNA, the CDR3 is TGCGCCAGCTCAGATAACTATGGCTACACCTTC.